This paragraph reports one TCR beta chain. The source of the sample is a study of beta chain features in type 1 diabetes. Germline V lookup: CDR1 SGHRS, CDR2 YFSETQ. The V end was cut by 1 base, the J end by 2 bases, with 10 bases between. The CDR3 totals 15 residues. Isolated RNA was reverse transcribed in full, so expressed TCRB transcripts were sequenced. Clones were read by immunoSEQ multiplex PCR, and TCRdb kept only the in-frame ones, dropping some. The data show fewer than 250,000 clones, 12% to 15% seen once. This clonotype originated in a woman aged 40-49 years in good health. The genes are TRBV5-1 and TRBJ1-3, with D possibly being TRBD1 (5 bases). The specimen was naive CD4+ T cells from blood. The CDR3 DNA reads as TGCGCCAGCAGCTTGCATCCGGGGGCTGGAAACACCATATATTTT. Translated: CASSLHPGAGNTIYF.